These 4 T cell receptor beta chains share one sample of origin, sequenced in a study of T cell changes during pregnancy in multiple sclerosis. TCRdb's copy holds only in-frame clones and misses some; the assay was immunoSEQ multiplex PCR. The repertoire holds about 8,000 clones, 80% to 90% seen once, with roughly 5.2% in the top ten. The sequencing here drew on CD8+ T cells from peripheral blood mononuclear cells, taken in the first trimester of pregnancy. These TCRs come from a female donor in good health, enrolled as a control in a pregnancy study.

V is TRBV27 and J is TRBJ1-5; 9 bases are a match to TRBD1. The V gene's germline CDR1 is MNHEY and CDR2 SMNVEV (reference sequence). V shed 8 bases and J 2 bases; nucleotides not matched to a gene: 4. The CDR3 is 14 amino acids. The CDR3 nucleotides are TGTGCCAGCGCCACAGGGGGCGGCAATCAGCCCCAGCATTTT. Translating it yields CASATGGGNQPQHF.

The chain recombines TRBV7-9 with TRBJ2-7; the D gene is possibly TRBD2 (6 bases). Trimming removed 1 base at V and 7 bases at J, with 11 bases between. Germline V gene data show CDR1 as SEHNR and CDR2 as FQNEAQ (reference sequence). This CDR3 has 13 residues. CDR3 sequence reads: CASSLETSYEQYF. CDR3 DNA: TGTGCCAGCAGCTTAGAGACTAGTTATGAGCAGTACTTC.

The rearrangement links TRBV2 to TRBJ1-1; D remains unclear. The CDR3 totals 13 residues. Looked up from germline, CDR1 is SNHLY and CDR2 is FYNNEI. Trimming left V 7 bases short and J 0 bases short, with 9 bases between. This chain's CDR3 is CASTRFLNTEAFF. The CDR3 DNA reads TGTGCCAGCACGAGGTTCCTGAACACTGAAGCTTTCTTT. The variable domain in full, with the rest retrieved from reference TRBV2 and TRBJ1-1, is EPEVTQTPSHQVTQMGQEVILRCVPISNHLYFYWYRQILGQKVEFLVSFYNNEISEKSEIFDDQFSVERPDGSNFTLKIRSTKLEDSAMYFCASTRFLNTEAFFGQGTRLTVV.

Regarding this clone: At one boundary the junction diverges from the germline segment, which might be a read error. The chain is built from TRBV6-1 and TRBJ2-7; D unresolved. Germline V CDR1 and CDR2: MNHNS, SASEGT. The CDR3 spans 11 residues. CDR3 amino acids: CASGDPYEQYF. CDR3 DNA: TGTGCCAGCGGTGACCCTTACGAGCAGTACTTC.